Listed here are 12 T cell receptor beta chains from one sample, sequenced in a study of T cells in Graves' hyperthyroidism and ophthalmopathy. The CDR3 regions of TCR beta were amplified from RNA transcripts. The TCR CDR3 first-round RT-PCR relied on the HTBI primer set. TCRdb passed the multiplex PCR reads through MiXCR, listing each CDR3 protein once. The sample has 530,000 or so distinct CDR3 sequences; roughly 17% are singletons. The specimen was blood. The receptor source for this set is a woman aged 18-29 years with Graves' ophthalmopathy.

This clonotype was counted at least ten times. The chain carries TRBV7-2 and TRBJ2-1; D is undetermined. Germline assignment: CDR1 SGHTA and CDR2 FQGNSA. This CDR3 is 15 amino acids long. V lost 1 base, J lost 5 bases, and 12 bases lay in between. The CDR3 sequence: CASSLVPRSDNEQFF. CDR3 nucleotides: TGTGCCAGCAGCTTAGTTCCCAGGAGCGACAATGAGCAGTTCTTC.

Only a few counts were recorded for this clonotype. The chain couples TRBV9 to TRBJ1-2, with no clear D. Trimming pared 0 bases from V and 8 bases from J, leaving 17 bases between. There are 15 residues in the CDR3. The germline gives CDR1 SGDLS, CDR2 YYNGEE. This CDR3 is CASSVDGSGGRGYTF. As DNA, the CDR3 is TGTGCCAGCAGCGTAGATGGGTCAGGCGGGAGAGGCTACACCTTC.

This clonotype showed up just a few times. J is TRBJ1-6 and V is TRBV6-1, with D hard to call. The CDR3 loop spans 15 amino acids. The V and J ends lost 5 bases and 7 bases respectively, with 15 bases between them. CDR1 is MNHNS and CDR2 is SASEGT in the germline V gene. DNA for the CDR3: TGTGCCAGCAGTTCTAACCCCGGCGCCAATTCACCCCTCCACTTT. Protein sequence: CASSSNPGANSPLHF.

This clonotype was detected a few times. The chain has TRBV12-3 or TRBV12-4 and TRBJ1-3, with 7 bases that match TRBD1. Unmatched junction bases numbered 15, after V lost 6 bases and J lost 10 bases. The CDR3 is 15 residues long. CDR3 in DNA: TGTGCCAGCAGATTACAGGGGACCCCTTTAAGTACCATATATTTT. Translation gives CASRLQGTPLSTIYF.

CDR3 protein: CASRFAGTGCTDTQYF. CDR3 sequence (DNA): TGCGCCAGCAGGTTCGCCGGGACAGGGTGCACAGATACGCAGTATTTT. The V call is TRBV10-1, the J call TRBJ2-3; 9 nucleotides match TRBD1. The V segment lost 6 bases and the J segment 1 base; nucleotides outside the gene matches: 8. Germline CDR1 WNHNN, CDR2 SYGVQD (reference sequence). This CDR3 has 16 amino acids.

To note about this clonotype: Germline and junction disagree at one end, which may indicate a read error. The rearrangement uses TRBV4-3 and TRBJ1-1; TRBD1 agrees at 7 bases. Per the germline V gene, CDR1 is LGHNA and CDR2 is YSLEER. This CDR3 comprises 14 residues. The CDR3 loop is CASSRDSLNTEALF. The CDR3 DNA reads as TGCGCCAGCAGCCGGGACAGCCTGAACACTGAAGCTCTCTTT.

This clonotype was found many times. The chain couples TRBV6-1 to TRBJ1-1, with D unresolved. The germline V and J ends were trimmed by 5 bases and 1 base, with 8 bases remaining between them. The CDR3 covers 13 residues. Germline CDR1 is MNHNS and CDR2 is SASEGT. CDR3 DNA sequence: TGTGCCAGCAGTCGTGTTCGGAACACTGAAGCTTTCTTT. This translates into CASSRVRNTEAFF.

This clonotype showed up just a few times. The rearrangement links TRBV10-3 to TRBJ2-1; 7 positions agree with TRBD1. The CDR3 loop spans 19 amino acids. The ends lost 0 bases at V and 9 bases at J; junction bases unmatched: 20. Germline V CDR1 and CDR2: ENHRY, SYGVKD. For the CDR3, the DNA is TGTGCCATCAGTGAGTCGAATCGAGGGGGCATAACAACCCGCACTGAGCAGTTCTTC. Residues: CAISESNRGGITTRTEQFF.

This clonotype was detected a few times. V is TRBV20-1 and J is TRBJ2-2; no clear D gene. Germline V CDR1 and CDR2: DFQATT, SNEGSKA (reference sequence). CDR3 size: 13 residues. Trimming pared 3 bases from V and 0 bases from J, leaving 5 bases between. This CDR3 reads CSARVPNTGELFF. Here the CDR3 DNA reads TGCAGTGCTAGGGTTCCGAACACCGGGGAGCTGTTTTTT.

The chain recombines TRBV6-1 with TRBJ2-5, with 10 bases identical to TRBD2. CDR1 and CDR2 from the germline V gene are MNHNS and SASEGT. The CDR3 extends over 16 amino acids. Trimming cost V 5 bases and J 2 bases; bases outside gene matches: 8. The CDR3, as DNA: TGTGCCAGCAGTAGAACTAGCGGGGCCCCTCAAGAGACCCAGTACTTC. Translating it yields CASSRTSGAPQETQYF.

This clonotype appeared many times. The chain uses TRBV20-1 and TRBJ2-1; 9 bases are shared with TRBD1. Germline loops: CDR1 DFQATT, CDR2 SNEGSKA (reference sequence). V was clipped by 3 bases and J by 3 bases; unmatched bases: 9. The CDR3 length is 16 residues. The chain's CDR3 is CSARETGTGFYNEQFF. As DNA, the CDR3 is TGCAGTGCTAGGGAGACCGGGACAGGGTTCTACAATGAGCAGTTCTTC.

This clonotype occurred many times. J is TRBJ2-2 and V is TRBV12-3 or TRBV12-4, with TRBD2 matching over 10 bases. Unmatched junction bases numbered 3, after V lost 7 bases and J lost 4 bases. This CDR3 contains 14 residues. The CDR3 region is CASIPSGGTGELFF. CDR3 DNA: TGTGCCAGCATCCCTAGCGGGGGCACCGGGGAGCTGTTTTTT.